Below, one TCR beta chain is given with its context. Antigen: not known. This entry belongs to a study of early T cells in non-severe SARS-CoV-2 infection. Looking at the study overall: Bulk RNA taken from unsorted whole blood was sequenced, leaving chains unpaired.

The library protocol tagged individual cDNA molecules with unique molecular identifiers. TCRdb ran MiXCR on the 5' RACE reads and lists one entry per CDR3 protein. Of some 98,000 distinct CDR3 sequences in the sample, roughly 11% are singletons; the top ten hold roughly 5%. Germline V gives CDR1 SGHAT, CDR2 FQNNGV. V was trimmed by 3 bases and J by 4 bases, leaving 12 bases between them. This CDR3 contains 15 residues. General observations from the study: The VDJdb matching leaned toward anti-spike CD8 responses and overlooked private and CD4 specificities.

The sample consisted of whole blood. J is TRBJ2-2 and V is TRBV11-2; a possible D gene is TRBD1 (6 bases). The clonotype originates from an adult who was a healthcare worker with PCR-confirmed SARS-CoV-2 infection or an uninfected control (not recorded which). The CDR3 reads CASSLGGQITGELFF. The CDR3 nucleotides read TGTGCCAGCAGCTTGGGTGGACAGATCACCGGGGAGCTGTTTTTT.